Listed below are T cell receptor beta chains from one sample, sequenced in a study of identical twins. MiXCR was run by TCRdb on the 5' RACE reads, yielding one entry per CDR3 protein. Of 500,000 to 650,000 distinct CDR3 sequences listed, roughly 7.2% are singletons. This sample also belongs to another study, concerning yellow fever vaccine responses in identical twins.

Sequenced sample: PBMCs. These receptors were taken from a woman between 18 and 29 years old in good health. The CDR3 runs from the conserved cysteine through the conserved F or W.

TRBJ2-1 | TRBV5-1 | CASSGTGAFPNEQFF
TRBJ2-1 | TRBV4-1 | CASSQLGTAANEQFF
TRBJ1-3 | TRBV12-3/TRBV12-4 | CASSLDGNTIYF
TRBJ2-1 | TRBV10-3 | CAISTPSGGYNEQFF
TRBJ2-1 | TRBV12-3/TRBV12-4 | CASSPELAGAYNEQFF
TRBJ1-6 | TRBV20-1 | CSATRGSGASSPLHF
TRBJ1-5 | TRBV28 | CASTSHTSSNQPQHF
TRBJ1-2 | TRBV6-5 | CASSYGQRTSVNYGYTF
TRBJ2-7 | TRBV29-1 | CSVPGLDSYEQYF
TRBJ2-1 | TRBV7-8 | CASSPQLAGRYNEQFF
TRBJ2-3 | TRBV12-3/TRBV12-4 | CASSFPSRQDTQYF
TRBJ2-3 | TRBV21-1 | CASSKPPSGEVDTQYF
TRBJ2-1 | TRBV27 | CASRRTSGGFYNEQFF
TRBJ1-3 | TRBV6-1 | CASRLSSGNTIYF
TRBJ2-7 | TRBV9 | CASSGGPGYEQYF
TRBJ2-7 | TRBV2 | CASSELGTGGTEQYF
TRBJ2-3 | TRBV6-5 | CASSYGLAGGGDTQYF
TRBJ2-3 | TRBV19 | CASSSGRETDTQYF
TRBJ2-3 | TRBV29-1 | CSVTGLTDTQYF
TRBJ2-1 | TRBV11-1 | CASSLSRDQGNEQFF
TRBJ1-1 | TRBV28 | CALETNTEAFF
TRBJ2-7 | TRBV2 | CASRTSGTYEQYF
TRBJ2-2 | TRBV28 | CASREGTGELFF
TRBJ2-3 | TRBV2 | CASTFGGPGTDTQYF
TRBJ1-1 | TRBV20-1 | CSARGIVNTEAFF
TRBJ1-1 | TRBV6-1 | CASHINWGNTEAFF